Each of the 8 T cell receptor beta chains below was sequenced from the same sample in a study of T cell responses to AZD1222 COVID-19 vaccine (dated by TCRdb to the early 2020s). Library method: the immunoSEQ multiplex PCR assay. The immuneACCESS repertoire file appears here via TCRdb, limited to in-frame rearrangements. These files lack a portion of the clones; in checked studies, under half of the deficit traces to unresolved V genes, and the cause of the others is not known. In this sample the table shows 150,000 to 200,000 clones, approximately 91% of which occur a single time. Over 1% of the sample lies in the top ten. This specimen's time point label, interpreted: about 28 days (+/-7) after the second vaccine dose. The sequences come from peripheral blood, collected 28 days after the second AZD1222 dose. These receptors all come from an adult who received the AZD1222 COVID-19 vaccine.

The V and J genes are TRBV13 and TRBJ1-3, with a possible D match to TRBD1 (5 bases). Germline V gene data show CDR1 as PRHDT and CDR2 as FYEKMQ (reference sequence). V dropped 4 bases and J dropped 0 bases, with 13 bases sitting between them. The CDR3 totals 16 residues. The CDR3 reads CASSSPGRGSGNTIYF. CDR3 nucleotides: TGTGCCAGCAGCTCGCCGGGAAGGGGCTCTGGAAACACCATATATTTT.

This sequence joins TRBV11-2 and TRBJ2-7, with TRBD1 as a possible D gene (6 bases). The V gene's germline CDR1 is SGHAT and CDR2 FQNNGV. V shed 3 bases and J shed 7 bases, with 28 bases lying between them. This CDR3 has 18 amino acids. Here the CDR3 DNA reads TGTGCCAGCAGCTTCGAGAACATCCAACAGGGCCCATTGGGGGAGCAGTACTTC. This translates into CASSFENIQQGPLGEQYF. Full variable domain (rest looked up from reference TRBV11-2 and TRBJ2-7): EAGVAQSPRYKIIEKRQSVAFWCNPISGHATLYWYQQILGQGPKLLIQFQNNGVVDDSQLPKDRFSAERLKGVDSTLKIQPAKLEDSAVYLCASSFENIQQGPLGEQYFGPGTRLTVT.

A few counts support this clone. Other nucleotide sequences in the sample specify the same CDR3. The V call is TRBV27, the J call TRBJ1-5; D may be TRBD1 (6 bases). The CDR3 spans 15 residues. The germline CDR1 and CDR2 sequences are MNHEY and SMNVEV (reference sequence). Trimming cost V 2 bases and J 6 bases, with 14 bases left between them. Here the CDR3 DNA reads TGTGCCAGCAGTTTAAGCTTCAGGGGCAGTCAGCCCCAGCATTTT. Translating it yields CASSLSFRGSQPQHF.

The chain combines TRBV5-4 with TRBJ2-3; 14 positions agree with TRBD2. V dropped 3 bases and J dropped 5; count of bases not matched to a gene: 5. Germline V gene lookup returns CDR1 SGHNT and CDR2 YYREEE (reference sequence). The CDR3 runs 16 residues. The CDR3 nucleotides are TGTGCCAGCAGCTCGAGACTAGCGGGAGGGGTAGATACGCAGTATTTT. Residues: CASSSRLAGGVDTQYF.

The gene calls are TRBV6-5 and TRBJ2-3; D may correspond to TRBD1 or TRBD2 (5 bases each). Germline CDR1 is MNHEY and CDR2 is SVGAGI. Trimming left V 5 bases short and J 4 bases short, with 16 bases between. This CDR3 has 15 residues. CDR3: CASSIGAGNPDTQYF. The CDR3 coding sequence is TGTGCCAGCAGTATCGGGGCTGGGAACCCAGATACGCAGTATTTT.

The CDR3 here is CASSFLIGEQFF. The CDR3 bases are TGTGCCAGCTCATTCTTAATCGGTGAGCAGTTCTTC. The chain recombines TRBV18 with TRBJ2-1; no firm D call. V was clipped by 5 bases and J by 9 bases, with 11 bases between them. CDR1 and CDR2 from the germline V gene are KGHSH and LQKENI. This CDR3 has 12 residues.

V is TRBV11-2 and J is TRBJ1-1, with D possibly being TRBD1 (6 bases). The CDR3 has 13 amino acids. Germline values: CDR1 SGHAT, CDR2 FQNNGV. The V and J ends lost 7 bases and 5 bases respectively, with 14 bases between them. The CDR3 loop reads CASNQIRGTEAFF. The CDR3 bases are TGTGCCAGCAACCAAATAAGGGGGACTGAAGCTTTCTTT.

A few counts support this clone. The chain is built from TRBV28 and TRBJ1-5, with D possibly matching TRBD1 (5 bases). The CDR3 is 17 residues long. With 6 bases removed from V and 5 bases from J, the gap between germline ends came to 23 bases. Per the germline V gene, CDR1 is MDHEN and CDR2 is SYDVKM. The CDR3 spells CASRPPREMGGHQPQHF. As DNA, the CDR3 is TGTGCCAGCAGGCCTCCCAGGGAAATGGGTGGACATCAGCCCCAGCATTTT.